These 30 T cell receptor beta chains originate from one sample sequenced in a study of shared clonotypes between healthy human individuals. Naive CD8 cells were CD45RO-negative, positively selected for CCR7, excluding terminally differentiated effector memory CD45RA+ cells. The repertoire was sequenced with immunoSEQ multiplex PCR; TCRdb's copy has only in-frame clones and lacks some. This sample has around 1.9 million clones, with around 93% found just once. The sequencing input was naive CD8+ T cells from PBMCs. The origin of the receptors is a man between 18 and 35 years old in good health. Some clones in this sample may be carry-over from other donors' samples.

The rearrangement joins TRBV6-1 to TRBJ1-5; D perhaps matches TRBD1 (6 bases). The V end was cut by 2 bases, the J end by 4 bases, with 12 bases between. This CDR3 has 15 residues. Germline-derived CDR1 and CDR2 are MNHNS and SASEGT. The DNA for the CDR3 is TGTGCCAGCAGTGAATGGGGGGCATGGAATCAGCCCCAGCATTTT. Translated, it gives CASSEWGAWNQPQHF.

This clone has only one observation. In the same sample, other DNA sequences code for this CDR3. This chain links TRBV28 with TRBJ1-5; D gene unclear. Germline CDR1 and CDR2: MDHEN and SYDVKM. The germline V and J ends were trimmed by 6 bases and 1 base, with 10 bases remaining between them. There are 14 residues in the CDR3. The CDR3 sequence: CASSYHGSNQPQHF. The DNA for the CDR3 is TGTGCCAGCAGCTACCATGGGAGCAATCAGCCCCAGCATTTT.

The CDR3 DNA reads as TGTGCCAGCAGCTTTCGGACTACTTACTACGAGCAGTACTTC. It specifies CASSFRTTYYEQYF. This rearrangement joins TRBV5-6 to TRBJ2-7, with D possibly matching TRBD2 (6 bases). Germline V gene data show CDR1 as SGHDT and CDR2 as YYEEEE. The CDR3 has 14 amino acids. V was trimmed by 2 bases and J by 3 bases, leaving 12 bases between them.

The chain joins TRBV5-1 to TRBJ2-2, with 9 bases aligning to TRBD1. The CDR3 extends over 16 amino acids. V shed 5 bases and J 1 base; nucleotides not matched to a gene: 6. CDR1 and CDR2 from the germline V gene are SGHRS and YFSETQ. CDR3 in DNA: TGCGCCAGCAGACCTCCGGGACAGGGGAACACCGGGGAGCTGTTTTTT. The encoded protein is CASRPPGQGNTGELFF.

V and J are TRBV7-9 and TRBJ2-2, with D perhaps TRBD1 (5 bases). V was trimmed by 5 bases and J by 5 bases, leaving 18 bases between them. CDR1 and CDR2 from the germline V gene are SEHNR and FQNEAQ (reference sequence). This CDR3 has 16 residues. The CDR3 region has the DNA TGTGCCAGCAGCCATCAGCCGACAGTGTTTACCGGGGAGCTGTTTTTT. Translated, it gives CASSHQPTVFTGELFF.

The V call is TRBV9, the J call TRBJ2-2; 7 bases map to TRBD2. The CDR3 runs to 14 residues. V dropped 3 bases and J dropped 1; count of bases not matched to a gene: 0. The germline V gene has CDR1 SGDLS and CDR2 YYNGEE. The CDR3 DNA reads as TGTGCCAGCAGCGGGGAGGGGAACACCGGGGAGCTGTTTTTT. Protein product: CASSGEGNTGELFF.

This clone was seen only once. This chain uses TRBV28 with TRBJ2-7; no clear D gene. The V and J ends lost 5 bases and 7 bases respectively, with 15 bases between them. The CDR3 contains 13 residues. CDR1 MDHEN and CDR2 SYDVKM come from the germline V gene. CDR3 sequence reads: CASSPWASGEQYF. The DNA for the CDR3 is TGTGCCAGCAGTCCATGGGCCAGTGGGGAGCAGTACTTC.

This CDR3 reads CASSLGGSRTDTQYF. In nucleotides, the CDR3 is TGTGCCAGCAGCCTGGGGGGGAGTCGCACAGATACGCAGTATTTT. The chain couples TRBV7-8 to TRBJ2-3, with TRBD2 matching 7 bases. V shed 5 bases and J 1 base; nucleotides not matched to a gene: 6. Germline values: CDR1 SGHVS, CDR2 FQNEAQ. The CDR3 consists of 15 residues.

The CDR3 DNA follows: TGTGCCAGCAGCCTAGGACAGGGGGCCGGCTACGAGCAGTACTTC. Translation gives CASSLGQGAGYEQYF. The chain is built from TRBV7-8 and TRBJ2-7; 11 bases align to TRBD1. V was clipped by 5 bases and J by 3 bases; unmatched bases: 6. This CDR3 has 15 residues. Germline CDR1 reads SGHVS; CDR2 reads FQNEAQ. Looking up the rest from reference TRBV7-8 and TRBJ2-7 gives the full variable domain: GAGVSQSPRYKVAKRGQDVALRCDPISGHVSLFWYQQALGQGPEFLTYFQNEAQLDKSGLPSDRFFAERPEGSVSTLKIQRTQQEDSAVYLCASSLGQGAGYEQYFGPGTRLTVT.

The CDR3 nucleotides are TGTGCCAGTAGTACCTGGACGGGGATTGATAACTATGGCTACACCTTC. Its translation is CASSTWTGIDNYGYTF. This rearrangement joins TRBV19 to TRBJ1-2; the D is unclear. The germline V gene has CDR1 LNHDA and CDR2 SQIVND (reference sequence). The CDR3 sequence is 16 residues long. Deletions cut 4 bases from V and 1 base from J, with 16 bases between.

The genes are TRBV30 and TRBJ1-1; weak D call: TRBD1 (5 bases). This CDR3 contains 13 residues. Germline assignment: CDR1 GTSNPN and CDR2 SVGIG (reference sequence). Trimming took off 4 bases at V and 2 bases at J, with 11 bases between the two ends. CDR3 sequence reads: CAWTGTGNTEAFF. DNA for the CDR3: TGTGCCTGGACCGGGACCGGCAACACTGAAGCTTTCTTT.

This chain uses TRBV28 with TRBJ2-2; 8 nucleotides line up with TRBD1. Germline CDR1 reads MDHEN; CDR2 reads SYDVKM. The CDR3 consists of 14 residues. J lost 2 bases, V lost 9 bases, and 5 bases had no gene match. CDR3 region: CASGDRLNTGELFF. The CDR3 bases are TGTGCCAGTGGGGACAGGCTAAACACCGGGGAGCTGTTTTTT.

J is TRBJ2-1 and V is TRBV5-1, with 7 bases identical to TRBD2. V lost 0 bases, J lost 0 bases, and 6 bases stayed unmatched. The germline V gene encodes CDR1 SGHRS and CDR2 YFSETQ. The CDR3 is 17 amino acids. CDR3 region: CASSLAGLEGSYNEQFF. In DNA form, the CDR3 reads TGCGCCAGCAGCTTGGCCGGACTAGAGGGCTCCTACAATGAGCAGTTCTTC.

The chain links TRBV19 to TRBJ1-1; D not certain. Trimming removed 7 bases from V and 0 bases from J, with 9 bases in between. The CDR3 runs to 13 residues. Germline V gene lookup returns CDR1 LNHDA and CDR2 SQIVND (reference sequence). This CDR3 is CASTLGMNTEAFF. In nucleotides, the CDR3 is TGTGCCAGTACGCTAGGGATGAACACTGAAGCTTTCTTT.

The chain carries TRBV10-3 and TRBJ1-1; 7 positions agree with TRBD1. CDR3 length: 17 amino acids. Per the germline V gene, CDR1 is ENHRY and CDR2 is SYGVKD. The V gene end was trimmed by 0 bases and the J gene end by 0 bases; junction bases not matched to a gene: 7. DNA for the CDR3: TGTGCCATCAGTGAGTCGAGGGGGACAGCCATGAACACTGAAGCTTTCTTT. It encodes CAISESRGTAMNTEAFF.

In the case of this clone: Other DNA sequences from this sample encode an identical CDR3 as well. The rearrangement uses TRBV20-1 and TRBJ2-1; possible D gene TRBD1, 5 bases. The germline V gene encodes CDR1 DFQATT and CDR2 SNEGSKA (reference sequence). V shed 6 bases and J shed 4 bases, with 7 bases lying between them. The CDR3 contains 11 residues. The DNA for the CDR3 is TGCAGTGCACGACAGTACAATGAGCAGTTCTTC. Residues: CSARQYNEQFF.

This clone was picked up a small number of times. The CDR3 DNA follows: TGTGCCAGCACCCTGGGTGAGGGGTACACTGAAGCTTTCTTT. Its translation: CASTLGEGYTEAFF. The V and J genes are TRBV28 and TRBJ1-1; D possibly corresponds to TRBD1 (5 bases). V was pared by 7 bases and J by 3 bases, with 15 bases between. Germline lookup yields CDR1 MDHEN and CDR2 SYDVKM. This CDR3 region has 14 residues.

The rearrangement links TRBV7-9 to TRBJ2-6, with D hard to call. V lost 4 bases to trimming and J lost 0 bases, with 13 bases between them. Germline V gene data show CDR1 as SEHNR and CDR2 as FQNEAQ (reference sequence). The CDR3 length is 17 residues. Here the CDR3 DNA reads TGTGCCAGCAGCTACTCCCCAAGGGACTCTGGGGCCAACGTCCTGACTTTC. Translation: CASSYSPRDSGANVLTF.

In nucleotides, the CDR3 is TGCGCCAGCAGACCTCCAACAGCTACCGGGGAGCTGTTTTTT. It specifies CASRPPTATGELFF. The chain is built from TRBV4-1 and TRBJ2-2; no definite D call. The germline V gene has CDR1 MGHRA and CDR2 YSYEKL. The CDR3 runs 14 residues. Trimming took 6 bases from V and 5 from J, leaving 13 bases between them.

The V call is TRBV5-8, the J call TRBJ2-7; the match to TRBD1 covers 8 bases. CDR1 is SGHTS and CDR2 is YDEGEE in the germline V gene. V dropped 4 bases and J dropped 1; count of bases not matched to a gene: 4. The CDR3 loop spans 14 amino acids. The chain's CDR3 is CASSQDRASYEQYF. CDR3 bases: TGTGCCAGCAGCCAGGACAGGGCATCCTACGAGCAGTACTTC.

V usage is TRBV6-6 and J usage is TRBJ1-4; D ambiguous. The CDR3 consists of 13 residues. Trimming stripped 2 bases from V and 7 bases from J, with 8 bases between. From germline, CDR1 is MNHNY and CDR2 SVGAGI (reference sequence). The CDR3 sequence: CASSYGSGEKLFF. Here the CDR3 DNA reads TGTGCCAGCAGTTACGGGTCTGGTGAAAAACTGTTTTTT.

The genes are TRBV7-8 and TRBJ2-1; D might be TRBD2 (6 bases). CDR3 length equals 13 residues. The V end was cut by 0 bases, the J end by 9 bases, with 9 bases between. The V gene's germline CDR1 is SGHVS and CDR2 FQNEAQ. CDR3 bases: TGTGCCAGCAGCTTAGCGCGACTAGGTGAGCAGTTCTTC. Translating gives CASSLARLGEQFF.

V gene TRBV7-6 combines with J gene TRBJ1-5, with 9 bases that match TRBD1. The CDR3 is 15 residues long. Germline-derived CDR1 and CDR2 are SGHVS and FNYEAQ. V lost 4 bases, J lost 4 bases, and 5 bases stayed unmatched. CDR3 nucleotide sequence: TGTGCCAGCAGCTCCATACAGGGGGCGAATCAGCCCCAGCATTTT. Protein product: CASSSIQGANQPQHF.

The genes are TRBV7-8 and TRBJ1-3; 10 bases are shared with TRBD1. The V segment lost 5 bases and the J segment 1 base; nucleotides outside the gene matches: 11. This CDR3 region has 18 residues. The germline V gene encodes CDR1 SGHVS and CDR2 FQNEAQ. CDR3 loop: CASSLFWDRGSSGNTIYF. In DNA form, the CDR3 reads TGTGCCAGCAGCCTCTTTTGGGACAGGGGAAGTTCTGGAAACACCATATATTTT.

The genes are TRBV27 and TRBJ1-5; TRBD1 is a possible D gene (5 bases). Germline loops: CDR1 MNHEY, CDR2 SMNVEV (reference sequence). This CDR3 region has 14 residues. V lost 5 bases and J lost 4, with 12 bases in between. The DNA for the CDR3 is TGTGCCAGCAGTCCCGAGGGGCGAAATCAGCCCCAGCATTTT. Its translation is CASSPEGRNQPQHF.

CDR3 nucleotides: TGCGCCTGCCGGGCCAACGGGGGGGAGACCCAGTACTTC. Protein sequence: CACRANGGETQYF. The V and J genes are TRBV23-1 and TRBJ2-5; 7 nucleotides align to TRBD2. TRBV23-1 is sorted into the ORF group, with uncertain function. Trimming took 11 bases from V and 5 from J; bases not matched to a gene: 11. The CDR3 runs to 13 residues.

The V gene is TRBV27, the J gene TRBJ2-1, with TRBD2 matching over 10 bases. The V and J ends lost 10 bases and 6 bases, in that order; junction bases with no gene match: 6. This CDR3 spans 13 amino acids. The germline CDR1 and CDR2 sequences are MNHEY and SMNVEV (reference sequence). The chain's CDR3 is CATQGLASNEQFF. The CDR3 region has the DNA TGTGCCACCCAGGGACTAGCGAGCAATGAGCAGTTCTTC.

The V gene is TRBV19, the J gene TRBJ2-7; D is perhaps TRBD1 (6 bases). The V and J ends lost 0 bases and 3 bases respectively, with 12 bases between them. In germline, CDR1 is LNHDA, CDR2 SQIVND (reference sequence). CDR3 length: 15 residues. This CDR3 reads CASSIDHSDSYEQYF. CDR3 DNA: TGTGCCAGTAGTATAGACCATTCGGACAGCTACGAGCAGTACTTC.

The genes are TRBV27 and TRBJ2-3; TRBD1 matches 7 bases. Germline V gives CDR1 MNHEY, CDR2 SMNVEV (reference sequence). The CDR3 extends over 13 amino acids. V lost 5 bases, J lost 6 bases, and 5 bases stayed unmatched. CDR3 bases: TGTGCCAGCAGTCCCCGGGGACAGGATACGCAGTATTTT. Residues: CASSPRGQDTQYF.

This clone was seen only a few times. The CDR3 bases are TGTGCCTGGAGTGTAGTAGGGGGTTCCACTGAAGCTTTCTTT. Its protein product is CAWSVVGGSTEAFF. This rearrangement joins TRBV30 to TRBJ1-1; D perhaps matches TRBD1 (6 bases). The CDR3 loop spans 14 amino acids. With 0 bases removed from V and 4 bases from J, the gap between germline ends came to 12 bases. CDR1 is GTSNPN, CDR2 SVGIG, per germline (reference sequence).